Listed below are T cell receptor beta chains from one sample, sequenced in a study of blood T cell repertoires in COVID-19. Some clones are missing from TCRdb's copy, which holds only in-frame ones; the method was immunoSEQ multiplex PCR. The table has approximately 200,000 clones, 75% to 85% seen once. Sequencing used peripheral blood. The origin of the receptors is a woman between 50 and 59 years old with acute or convalescent COVID-19. Each CDR3 is given with its conserved first and last residue. Each record gives: J gene, D gene, clone size, V gene, CDR3 protein, CDR3 DNA. D genes are given only for firm matches. Part of the rows lack a size; the others show once, few, many or a class for expanded clones.

>TRBJ2-2|TRBD1|NA|TRBV6-4
CASREAGTGATGELFF
TGTGCCAGCAGAGAGGCCGGGACAGGGGCCACCGGGGAGCTGTTTTTT
>TRBJ2-7|NA|once|TRBV18
CASSPIESEQYF
TGTGCCAGCTCCCCCATTGAGAGCGAGCAGTACTTC
>TRBJ2-2|NA|NA|TRBV5-1
CASSLDGGWTGELFF
TGCGCCAGCAGCTTGGATGGCGGCTGGACCGGGGAGCTGTTTTTT
>TRBJ2-2|TRBD1|NA|TRBV3-1/TRBV3-2
CASSLRQGFFGELFF
TGTGCCAGCAGCCTCAGACAGGGATTCTTCGGGGAGCTGTTTTTT
>TRBJ1-6|TRBD1|NA|TRBV7-9
CASSSAGGRSPLHF
TGTGCCAGCAGCTCCGCAGGGGGCCGTTCACCCCTCCACTTT
>TRBJ1-3|TRBD1|NA|TRBV28
CASSMGQLSGNTIYF
TGTGCCAGCAGTATGGGACAGCTGTCTGGAAACACCATATATTTT
>TRBJ2-5|NA|NA|TRBV7-2
CASSFGQGVQETQYF
TGTGCCAGCAGCTTCGGGCAAGGGGTTCAAGAGACCCAGTACTTC
>TRBJ2-3|TRBD2|once|TRBV25-1
CASSALTSGYTDTQYF
TGTGCCAGCAGTGCCCTGACTAGCGGGTACACAGATACGCAGTATTTT
>TRBJ2-5|NA|NA|TRBV7-9
CASRQGETQYF
TGTGCCAGCAGGCAGGGGGAGACCCAGTACTTC
>TRBJ2-7|NA|NA|TRBV7-9
CASPSQRPAGAPNCEQYF
TGTGCCAGCCCATCTCAGCGGCCGGCAGGGGCGCCTAATTGCGAGCAGTACTTC
>TRBJ1-2|TRBD1|few|TRBV18
CASSEGQGRSGYTF
TGTGCCAGCTCAGAGGGACAGGGCAGAAGTGGCTACACCTTC
>TRBJ1-1|TRBD1|NA|TRBV7-9
CASSFGDRVNTEAFF
TGTGCCAGCAGCTTCGGGGACAGGGTGAACACTGAAGCTTTCTTT
>TRBJ2-3|NA|NA|TRBV13
CASSPALAGSTDTQYF
TGTGCCAGCAGCCCGGCCCTGGCAGGGAGCACAGATACGCAGTATTTT
>TRBJ1-5|NA|NA|TRBV9
CASSVGGFGDQPQHF
TGTGCCAGCAGCGTAGGAGGTTTCGGGGATCAGCCCCAGCATTTT
>TRBJ2-1|TRBD2|NA|TRBV29-1
CSVDVTSGTDEQFF
TGCAGCGTTGATGTGACTAGCGGGACCGATGAGCAGTTCTTC
>TRBJ2-3|NA|NA|TRBV10-3
CATEQGGSDTQYF
TGTGCCACCGAACAGGGAGGGAGTGATACGCAGTATTTT
>TRBJ1-1|NA|NA|TRBV6-5
CASSPRARNTEAFF
TGTGCCAGCAGTCCGAGGGCAAGGAACACTGAAGCTTTCTTT
>TRBJ2-1|TRBD1|few|TRBV3-1/TRBV3-2
CASGPSPGQGPYNEQFF
TGTGCCAGCGGACCGTCGCCGGGACAGGGGCCCTACAATGAGCAGTTCTTC
>TRBJ2-7|NA|NA|TRBV28
CASSLGVHEQYF
TGTGCCAGCAGTTTGGGAGTCCACGAGCAGTACTTC
>TRBJ1-6|TRBD1|NA|TRBV18
CASSDKDRADSPLHF
TGTGCCAGCTCAGACAAGGACAGGGCGGATTCACCCCTCCACTTT
>TRBJ2-3|TRBD2|NA|TRBV2
CATRGGGTDTQYF
TGTGCCACTCGGGGGGGCGGCACAGATACGCAGTATTTT
>TRBJ2-7|TRBD1|once|TRBV6-6
CASSYGRQGVRNEQYF
TGTGCCAGCAGTTACGGGCGGCAGGGGGTAAGAAACGAGCAGTACTTC
>TRBJ1-4|TRBD1|NA|TRBV30
CAWSVVIGGAVGTEKLFF
TGTGCCTGGAGTGTCGTAATAGGGGGCGCCGTCGGAACTGAAAAACTGTTTTTT
>TRBJ2-7|TRBD1|NA|TRBV4-1
CASSRGQGRYEQYF
TGCGCCAGCAGCCGGGGACAGGGGCGTTACGAGCAGTACTTC
>TRBJ1-6|NA|NA|TRBV4-1
CASSQDRGIPASPLHF
TGCGCCAGCAGCCAAGATAGGGGGATTCCCGCATCACCCCTCCACTTT
>TRBJ1-6|NA|NA|TRBV21-1
CASREGGSSYNSPLHF
TGTGCCAGCAGGGAAGGGGGAAGCTCCTATAATTCACCCCTCCACTTT
>TRBJ1-3|TRBD1|NA|TRBV11-2
CASSSQGGAYDTIYF
TGTGCCAGCAGCTCGCAAGGGGGCGCGTATGACACCATATATTTT
>TRBJ2-7|TRBD2|NA|TRBV7-6
CASSRGNSGVHEQYF
TGTGCCAGCAGCCGCGGTAATAGCGGGGTCCACGAGCAGTACTTC
>TRBJ2-7|TRBD1|once|TRBV11-3
CASPRDRVLGEQYF
TGTGCCAGCCCCCGGGACAGGGTGCTGGGGGAGCAGTACTTC
>TRBJ1-5|NA|NA|TRBV3-1/TRBV3-2
CASSQDQTGNQPQHF
TGTGCCAGCAGCCAAGACCAGACAGGCAATCAGCCCCAGCATTTT
>TRBJ1-2|TRBD1|NA|TRBV19
CASSVNRGGYTF
TGTGCCAGTAGTGTTAACAGGGGAGGCTACACCTTC
>TRBJ2-1|NA|many|TRBV28
CASCPPGRGSYNEQFF
TGTGCCAGCTGCCCCCCTGGGCGGGGTTCCTACAATGAGCAGTTCTTC
>TRBJ1-5|TRBD1|once|TRBV18
CASSPLTGEQPQHF
TGTGCCAGCTCACCGCTCACAGGGGAGCAGCCCCAGCATTTT
>TRBJ2-5|NA|NA|TRBV6-2/TRBV6-3
CASSPLSRGLQETQYF
TGTGCCAGCAGCCCCCTCTCGCGGGGGCTCCAAGAGACCCAGTACTTC
>TRBJ1-4|TRBD1|NA|TRBV9
CASSVAPGQGEKLFF
TGTGCCAGCAGCGTAGCACCGGGACAGGGAGAAAAACTGTTTTTT
>TRBJ2-2|TRBD1|few|TRBV5-1
CASRPQGTNTGELFF
TGCGCCAGCAGGCCACAGGGGACGAACACCGGGGAGCTGTTTTTT
>TRBJ1-1|TRBD1|NA|TRBV5-3
CARSSSPEGGAGLTEAFF
TGTGCCAGAAGCTCTTCCCCCGAAGGGGGCGCGGGACTGACTGAAGCTTTCTTT
>TRBJ1-5|TRBD1|NA|TRBV5-6
CASSRLQGVNQPQHF
TGTGCCAGCAGCCGTTTACAGGGGGTTAATCAGCCCCAGCATTTT
>TRBJ2-5|NA|NA|TRBV28
CAIGTGPETQYF
TGTGCCATTGGAACAGGGCCTGAGACCCAGTACTTC
>TRBJ2-2|TRBD2|few|TRBV6-1
CASSGGLAGGTTGELFF
TGTGCCAGCAGTGGGGGACTAGCGGGGGGTACCACCGGGGAGCTGTTTTTT
>TRBJ1-4|NA|NA|TRBV28
CASSSLAQGSREKLFF
TGTGCCAGCAGTTCGCTCGCACAGGGAAGTCGCGAAAAACTGTTTTTT
>TRBJ2-5|NA|NA|TRBV15
CATSRDMTTSGETQYF
TGTGCCACCAGCAGAGATATGACAACATCAGGGGAGACCCAGTACTTC
>TRBJ2-7|NA|NA|TRBV28
CASKSELSYEQYF
TGTGCCAGCAAAAGCGAATTATCCTACGAGCAGTACTTC
>TRBJ2-6|NA|NA|TRBV28
CASSSPGLYGANVLTF
TGTGCCAGCAGTTCCCCCGGGTTATATGGGGCCAACGTCCTGACTTTC
>TRBJ2-7|TRBD1|NA|TRBV5-1
CASSPGQGVMNEQYF
TGCGCCAGCAGCCCGGGACAGGGGGTCATGAACGAGCAGTACTTC
>TRBJ1-1|NA|NA|TRBV12-3/TRBV12-4
CASSPDFYTEAFF
TGTGCCAGCAGTCCTGACTTCTACACTGAAGCTTTCTTT
>TRBJ1-1|NA|NA|TRBV7-2
CASSSTVNTEAFF
TGTGCCAGCAGCTCAACAGTGAACACTGAAGCTTTCTTT
>TRBJ2-1|TRBD2|NA|TRBV4-3
CASSQTLAGEQFF
TGCGCCAGCAGCCAAACCTTAGCGGGGGAGCAGTTCTTC
>TRBJ2-6|TRBD1|NA|TRBV18
CASSPGTGYSGANVLTF
TGTGCCAGCTCACCAGGGACAGGCTACTCTGGGGCCAACGTCCTGACTTTC
>TRBJ2-3|TRBD2|NA|TRBV5-1
CASSYSGGARTDTQYF
TGCGCCAGCAGCTACAGCGGGGGGGCGCGGACAGATACGCAGTATTTT
>TRBJ2-5|TRBD1|NA|TRBV5-1
CASSDGQGTQETQYF
TGCGCCAGCAGCGATGGACAGGGGACCCAAGAGACCCAGTACTTC
>TRBJ2-1|TRBD2|NA|TRBV9
CASSVVGLAGGRDYNEQFF
TGTGCCAGCAGCGTAGTAGGGCTAGCGGGGGGCCGGGACTACAATGAGCAGTTCTTC
>TRBJ1-5|NA|NA|TRBV20-1
CSASVGGNQPQHF
TGCAGTGCTAGTGTGGGGGGTAATCAGCCCCAGCATTTT
>TRBJ1-5|NA|NA|TRBV28
CASSPPTRPQHF
TGTGCCAGCAGCCCCCCAACGCGGCCCCAGCATTTT
>TRBJ2-3|TRBD2|once|TRBV10-3
CAIMASGSTDTQYF
TGTGCCATCATGGCTAGCGGGAGCACAGATACGCAGTATTTT